Listed below are T cell receptor beta chains from one sample, sequenced in a study of cytomegalovirus exposure and HLA in healthy donors. Clones were read by immunoSEQ multiplex PCR, and TCRdb kept only the in-frame ones, dropping some. Here the sample spans approximately 80,000 clones, approximately 78% being singletons. Sample: PBMCs. The receptors here all came from a male donor in good health and CMV-seropositive. CDR3s include the opening cysteine and the closing phenylalanine or tryptophan. Fields, in order: clone size, CDR3 length, J gene, V gene, D gene, CDR3 DNA, CDR3 protein. D genes are given only for firm matches. Only part of the rows carry a size: once, few, many, or a class if the clone is expanded.

clone size: NA; CDR3 length: 12; J gene: TRBJ1-1; V gene: TRBV28; D gene: NA; CDR3 DNA: TGTGCCAGCAGGCCCCCAGGGGCTTTAGCTTTCTTT; CDR3 protein: CASRPPGALAFF
clone size: NA; CDR3 length: 14; J gene: TRBJ1-1; V gene: TRBV28; D gene: TRBD1; CDR3 DNA: TGTGCCAGCAGTTACGACAGGGTGAACACTGAAGCTTTCTTT; CDR3 protein: CASSYDRVNTEAFF
clone size: NA; CDR3 length: 18; J gene: TRBJ2-7; V gene: TRBV29-1; D gene: TRBD1; CDR3 DNA: TGCAGCGTTTCTCCCACCGGTAGAGACGAGACAGGGGCCTACGAGCAGTACTTC; CDR3 protein: CSVSPTGRDETGAYEQYF
clone size: NA; CDR3 length: 14; J gene: TRBJ2-7; V gene: TRBV5-4; D gene: NA; CDR3 DNA: TGTGCCAGCAGCTCCCCGTCGGGGGGCTCCGAGCAGTACTTC; CDR3 protein: CASSSPSGGSEQYF
clone size: NA; CDR3 length: 15; J gene: TRBJ2-7; V gene: TRBV5-1; D gene: NA; CDR3 DNA: TGCGCCAGCAGCTTGGGAGGTAGGGGTGGCTACGAGCAGTACTTC; CDR3 protein: CASSLGGRGGYEQYF
clone size: NA; CDR3 length: 16; J gene: TRBJ2-7; V gene: TRBV18; D gene: NA; CDR3 DNA: TGTGCCAGCTCACCACTTACAGGGCCCCTCTCCTACGAGCAGTACTTC; CDR3 protein: CASSPLTGPLSYEQYF
clone size: NA; CDR3 length: 14; J gene: TRBJ2-2; V gene: TRBV6-5; D gene: NA; CDR3 DNA: TGTGCCAGCAGCCAAACAGTGAACACCGGGGAGCTGTTTTTT; CDR3 protein: CASSQTVNTGELFF
clone size: NA; CDR3 length: 12; J gene: TRBJ1-2; V gene: TRBV6-6; D gene: NA; CDR3 DNA: TGTGCCTCACGAGGGGGGGCCGCTGGCTACACCTTC; CDR3 protein: CASRGGAAGYTF
clone size: NA; CDR3 length: 15; J gene: TRBJ2-7; V gene: TRBV29-1; D gene: TRBD2; CDR3 DNA: TGCAGCGTGGTAAAACTGAGCGGGAGATTAGGCGAGCAGTACTTC; CDR3 protein: CSVVKLSGRLGEQYF
clone size: NA; CDR3 length: 11; J gene: TRBJ1-5; V gene: TRBV11-3; D gene: NA; CDR3 DNA: TGTGCCAGCAGCTTTCGTCAGCCCCAGCATTTT; CDR3 protein: CASSFRQPQHF
clone size: few; CDR3 length: 17; J gene: TRBJ2-1; V gene: TRBV5-1; D gene: TRBD2; CDR3 DNA: TGCGCCAGCGGGCCGGGGGGGACTGCCTTCATGGGGAATGAGCAGTTCTTC; CDR3 protein: CASGPGGTAFMGNEQFF
clone size: NA; CDR3 length: 13; J gene: TRBJ1-1; V gene: TRBV15; D gene: NA; CDR3 DNA: TGTGCCACACGAGACACGGTTGCCACTGAAGCTTTCTTT; CDR3 protein: CATRDTVATEAFF
clone size: once; CDR3 length: 16; J gene: TRBJ1-2; V gene: TRBV15; D gene: NA; CDR3 DNA: TGTGCCACCAGCAGAGATACACGGACAGCTAACTATGGCTACACCTTC; CDR3 protein: CATSRDTRTANYGYTF
clone size: NA; CDR3 length: 13; J gene: TRBJ1-2; V gene: TRBV28; D gene: NA; CDR3 DNA: TGTGCCAGCAGTCCGGGATCTAACTATGGCTACACCTTC; CDR3 protein: CASSPGSNYGYTF
clone size: few; CDR3 length: 17; J gene: TRBJ2-7; V gene: TRBV27; D gene: TRBD2; CDR3 DNA: TGTGCCAGCAGAACGACTAGCGGGACTTTCACCACCTACGAGCAGTACTTC; CDR3 protein: CASRTTSGTFTTYEQYF
clone size: NA; CDR3 length: 15; J gene: TRBJ1-2; V gene: TRBV7-3; D gene: NA; CDR3 DNA: TGTGCCAGCAGCCAGACTGGGGGGGCTAACTATGGCTACACCTTC; CDR3 protein: CASSQTGGANYGYTF
clone size: NA; CDR3 length: 16; J gene: TRBJ2-1; V gene: TRBV5-1; D gene: NA; CDR3 DNA: TGCGCCAGCAGCGGGGGACACCGGAGTCCCTACAATGAGCAGTTCTTC; CDR3 protein: CASSGGHRSPYNEQFF
clone size: NA; CDR3 length: 15; J gene: TRBJ2-7; V gene: TRBV5-1; D gene: TRBD2; CDR3 DNA: TGCGCCAGCAGCTTTTTAAGCGGGGGCCACTACGAGCAGTACTTC; CDR3 protein: CASSFLSGGHYEQYF
clone size: NA; CDR3 length: 16; J gene: TRBJ2-7; V gene: TRBV10-3; D gene: NA; CDR3 DNA: TGTGCCATCATGGAGGGCTTGGGGGGAAGCTCCGTCGAGCAGTACTTC; CDR3 protein: CAIMEGLGGSSVEQYF
clone size: NA; CDR3 length: 12; J gene: TRBJ2-1; V gene: TRBV2; D gene: TRBD2; CDR3 DNA: TGTGCCAGCAGTGGGACTAGCAATGAGCAGTTCTTC; CDR3 protein: CASSGTSNEQFF
clone size: NA; CDR3 length: 15; J gene: TRBJ1-1; V gene: TRBV5-1; D gene: NA; CDR3 DNA: TGCGCCAGCAGCTTGGAGGGCAGGGGAGAGGCTGAAGCTTTCTTT; CDR3 protein: CASSLEGRGEAEAFF
clone size: NA; CDR3 length: 16; J gene: TRBJ2-3; V gene: TRBV5-1; D gene: TRBD1; CDR3 DNA: TGCGCCAGCAGCGACCAAGGACAGGGATGGGCAGATACGCAGTATTTT; CDR3 protein: CASSDQGQGWADTQYF
clone size: NA; CDR3 length: 15; J gene: TRBJ2-1; V gene: TRBV6-6; D gene: TRBD2; CDR3 DNA: TGTGCCAGCAGTTCCGGACTAGGCCTTGTGAATGAGCAGTTCTTC; CDR3 protein: CASSSGLGLVNEQFF
clone size: NA; CDR3 length: 16; J gene: TRBJ2-5; V gene: TRBV7-8; D gene: NA; CDR3 DNA: TGTGCCAGCAGCTCCAAAGATATGGACAGCCAAGAGACCCAGTACTTC; CDR3 protein: CASSSKDMDSQETQYF
clone size: NA; CDR3 length: 14; J gene: TRBJ2-1; V gene: TRBV4-3; D gene: NA; CDR3 DNA: TGCGCCAGCAAGGGCAGGGGAATGTTCGATGAGCAGTTCTTC; CDR3 protein: CASKGRGMFDEQFF
clone size: NA; CDR3 length: 11; J gene: TRBJ2-5; V gene: TRBV21-1; D gene: NA; CDR3 DNA: TGTGCCAGCAGCATCCGAGCGACCCAGTACTTC; CDR3 protein: CASSIRATQYF
clone size: NA; CDR3 length: 16; J gene: TRBJ1-5; V gene: TRBV19; D gene: NA; CDR3 DNA: TGTGCCAGTAGTATAGAGGGGGCTTTCAGCAATCAGCCCCAGCATTTT; CDR3 protein: CASSIEGAFSNQPQHF
clone size: once; CDR3 length: 17; J gene: TRBJ2-5; V gene: TRBV4-1; D gene: NA; CDR3 DNA: TGCGCCAGCAGCCAAGAGGAGCTAGCTGGTGTGGAAGAGACCCAGTACTTC; CDR3 protein: CASSQEELAGVEETQYF
clone size: NA; CDR3 length: 14; J gene: TRBJ2-7; V gene: TRBV30; D gene: TRBD2; CDR3 DNA: TGTGCCTGGAGTGCCAGCGGGAGGGCCGACGAGCAGTACTTC; CDR3 protein: CAWSASGRADEQYF
clone size: NA; CDR3 length: 15; J gene: TRBJ1-5; V gene: TRBV28; D gene: TRBD1; CDR3 DNA: TGTGCCACCCTAGTCCCGGGACAGGGAAATCAGCCCCAGCATTTT; CDR3 protein: CATLVPGQGNQPQHF
clone size: NA; CDR3 length: 15; J gene: TRBJ2-1; V gene: TRBV5-8; D gene: TRBD1; CDR3 DNA: TGTGCCAGCAGCTTACCCAGGGGGCTAAACAATGAGCAGTTCTTC; CDR3 protein: CASSLPRGLNNEQFF
clone size: once; CDR3 length: 11; J gene: TRBJ2-7; V gene: TRBV6-5; D gene: NA; CDR3 DNA: TGTGCCAGCAGTTCCGGGGGCGAGCAGTACTTC; CDR3 protein: CASSSGGEQYF
clone size: NA; CDR3 length: 15; J gene: TRBJ1-2; V gene: TRBV28; D gene: NA; CDR3 DNA: TGTGCCAGCAGGATCCATGGCAGGCGGGTCGACGGCTACACCTTC; CDR3 protein: CASRIHGRRVDGYTF
clone size: few; CDR3 length: 15; J gene: TRBJ1-1; V gene: TRBV13; D gene: NA; CDR3 DNA: TGTGCCAGCAGCTTAGTTCTACAGGGTGGAACTGAAGCTTTCTTT; CDR3 protein: CASSLVLQGGTEAFF
clone size: NA; CDR3 length: 15; J gene: TRBJ2-1; V gene: TRBV10-2; D gene: TRBD2; CDR3 DNA: TGCGCCAGCAGTGAGTGGGGGACTAAAAGGGATGAGCAGTTCTTC; CDR3 protein: CASSEWGTKRDEQFF
clone size: NA; CDR3 length: 15; J gene: TRBJ2-1; V gene: TRBV9; D gene: NA; CDR3 DNA: TGTGCCAGCAGCCCAAGCGGGTACTCCTACAATGAGCAGTTCTTC; CDR3 protein: CASSPSGYSYNEQFF
clone size: NA; CDR3 length: 16; J gene: TRBJ1-1; V gene: TRBV7-8; D gene: NA; CDR3 DNA: TGTGCCAGCACCATCGTGGGGCTCCAAATGAACACTGAAGCTTTCTTT; CDR3 protein: CASTIVGLQMNTEAFF
clone size: few; CDR3 length: 11; J gene: TRBJ2-1; V gene: TRBV5-1; D gene: NA; CDR3 DNA: TGCGCCAGCGCTAGGTCAAATGAGCAGTTCTTC; CDR3 protein: CASARSNEQFF
clone size: NA; CDR3 length: 18; J gene: TRBJ2-2; V gene: TRBV5-1; D gene: TRBD2; CDR3 DNA: TGCGCCATCAGCTCGATCAAAAGACTAGCGGGAGTGGTCGGGGAGCTGTTTTTT; CDR3 protein: CAISSIKRLAGVVGELFF
clone size: NA; CDR3 length: 12; J gene: TRBJ2-3; V gene: TRBV5-1; D gene: NA; CDR3 DNA: TGCGCCAGCAGCTTGGACCGGGATACGCAGTATTTT; CDR3 protein: CASSLDRDTQYF
clone size: NA; CDR3 length: 16; J gene: TRBJ2-6; V gene: TRBV27; D gene: TRBD2; CDR3 DNA: TGTGCCAGCAGTTCCCTAAGCGGGAGAAGGGCCAACGTCCTGACTTTC; CDR3 protein: CASSSLSGRRANVLTF
clone size: NA; CDR3 length: 14; J gene: TRBJ2-7; V gene: TRBV7-6; D gene: TRBD2; CDR3 DNA: TGTGCCAGCAGTTCGACTAGCGCCTCCTACGAGCAGTACTTC; CDR3 protein: CASSSTSASYEQYF
clone size: NA; CDR3 length: 20; J gene: TRBJ2-7; V gene: TRBV6-1; D gene: TRBD2; CDR3 DNA: TGTGCCAGCAGTGAAGCGCCCCAGGTCCCGACTAGCGGGAGGGCCCAAGAGCAGTACTTC; CDR3 protein: CASSEAPQVPTSGRAQEQYF
clone size: NA; CDR3 length: 15; J gene: TRBJ2-1; V gene: TRBV25-1; D gene: TRBD2; CDR3 DNA: TGTGCCAGCTCCCTGACTAGCGGGTTTGACAATGAGCAGTTCTTC; CDR3 protein: CASSLTSGFDNEQFF
clone size: NA; CDR3 length: 18; J gene: TRBJ2-7; V gene: TRBV27; D gene: NA; CDR3 DNA: TGTGCCAGCAGTTTAGTAGTTCCCCAGGGGTTCCCTTCCTACGAGCAGTACTTC; CDR3 protein: CASSLVVPQGFPSYEQYF
clone size: few; CDR3 length: 14; J gene: TRBJ2-7; V gene: TRBV5-6; D gene: NA; CDR3 DNA: TGTGCCAGCAGTGAACAGACCCTAACCTACGAGCAGTACTTC; CDR3 protein: CASSEQTLTYEQYF
clone size: NA; CDR3 length: 17; J gene: TRBJ1-5; V gene: TRBV6-1; D gene: NA; CDR3 DNA: TGTGCCAGCAGTGAACCCAGGAGGGAGGGTAGCAATCAGCCCCAGCATTTT; CDR3 protein: CASSEPRREGSNQPQHF
clone size: NA; CDR3 length: 15; J gene: TRBJ1-6; V gene: TRBV27; D gene: TRBD1; CDR3 DNA: TGTGCCAGCCGGAAAGGACAGGCATATAATTCACCCCTCCACTTT; CDR3 protein: CASRKGQAYNSPLHF
clone size: NA; CDR3 length: 14; J gene: TRBJ2-7; V gene: TRBV2; D gene: TRBD2; CDR3 DNA: TGTGCCAGCAGTGGACTAGCGGGAGGCTACGAGCAGTACTTC; CDR3 protein: CASSGLAGGYEQYF
clone size: many; CDR3 length: 14; J gene: TRBJ1-2; V gene: TRBV19; D gene: TRBD1; CDR3 DNA: TGTGCCAGTAGTCCAAGCGGACAGGGGACGGCGTACACCTTC; CDR3 protein: CASSPSGQGTAYTF
clone size: once; CDR3 length: 15; J gene: TRBJ2-2; V gene: TRBV7-3; D gene: NA; CDR3 DNA: TGTGCCAGCAGCCCTCGCCAGGGGAGCACCGGGGAGCTGTTTTTT; CDR3 protein: CASSPRQGSTGELFF
clone size: NA; CDR3 length: 13; J gene: TRBJ2-7; V gene: TRBV7-9; D gene: NA; CDR3 DNA: TGTGCCAGCAGCTCCGACAGATCCTACGAGCAGTACTTC; CDR3 protein: CASSSDRSYEQYF
clone size: NA; CDR3 length: 16; J gene: TRBJ1-1; V gene: TRBV5-4; D gene: TRBD1; CDR3 DNA: TGTGCCAGCAGCGCCCCGGGACAGGCAATGAACACTGAAGCTTTCTTT; CDR3 protein: CASSAPGQAMNTEAFF
clone size: NA; CDR3 length: 12; J gene: TRBJ2-7; V gene: TRBV19; D gene: NA; CDR3 DNA: TGTGCCAGTAGTAGGACAGTTTACGAGCAGTACTTC; CDR3 protein: CASSRTVYEQYF
clone size: NA; CDR3 length: 16; J gene: TRBJ2-1; V gene: TRBV5-1; D gene: TRBD2; CDR3 DNA: TGCGCCAGCAGGCTCGGACTAGCCAGGTGGGGCAATGAGCAGTTCTTC; CDR3 protein: CASRLGLARWGNEQFF
clone size: NA; CDR3 length: 14; J gene: TRBJ1-2; V gene: TRBV7-2; D gene: NA; CDR3 DNA: TGTGCCAGCAGCCCCCAGTCCCAGGGCTATGGCTACACCTTC; CDR3 protein: CASSPQSQGYGYTF
clone size: NA; CDR3 length: 16; J gene: TRBJ2-7; V gene: TRBV5-1; D gene: NA; CDR3 DNA: TGCGCCAGCAGCTTGGCCCAAGGCGGGGTCGGCTACGAGCAGTACTTC; CDR3 protein: CASSLAQGGVGYEQYF
clone size: NA; CDR3 length: 13; J gene: TRBJ1-2; V gene: TRBV28; D gene: NA; CDR3 DNA: TGTGCCAGCAGTTTTGGGGCGAACTATGGCTACACCTTC; CDR3 protein: CASSFGANYGYTF
clone size: NA; CDR3 length: 12; J gene: TRBJ2-7; V gene: TRBV15; D gene: NA; CDR3 DNA: TGTGCCACCAGCAGAGCCCAGGGGAGACAGGACTTC; CDR3 protein: CATSRAQGRQDF